A single sample gave rise to the 16 T cell receptor beta chains below, sequenced in a study of cytotoxic CD8 clonotypes in ibrutinib-treated CLL (dated by TCRdb to the early 2020s). Preparation of the library involved the immunoSEQ multiplex PCR assay. The table was pulled from immuneACCESS by TCRdb, which kept in-frame rearrangements only. Such tables lose some clones; where checked, under half of the loss comes from unresolved V genes, and the rest has no known cause. For this sample there are 65,000 to 85,000 clones; less than 85% appear just once. The top ten hold about 38% of the sample. Explained via the paper, the time point label denotes: approximately 2 years on ibrutinib. The sequencing here drew on PBMCs, taken after 24 months of ibrutinib treatment. These receptors were obtained from a human donor with chronic lymphocytic leukemia.

This chain uses TRBV5-6 with TRBJ2-4; 7 bases map to TRBD1. The CDR3 is 13 amino acids. Trimming at V came to 8 bases and at J to 4 bases, leaving 6 bases not matched to a gene. Germline V lookup: CDR1 SGHDT, CDR2 YYEEEE. CDR3 sequence reads: CASQPGQKNIQYF. DNA for the CDR3: TGTGCCAGTCAACCGGGACAGAAAAACATTCAGTACTTC.

The V call is TRBV19, the J call TRBJ2-7; D gene ambiguous. The ends were cut back, 4 bases at V and 0 bases at J, with 16 bases in the middle. The CDR3 has 16 amino acids. The germline gives CDR1 LNHDA, CDR2 SQIVND (reference sequence). In DNA, the CDR3 is TGTGCCAGTAGTAGGTACCCACAGTTCAACTCCTACGAGCAGTACTTC. As protein: CASSRYPQFNSYEQYF.

The J gene is TRBJ2-7, the V gene TRBV13; D may match TRBD1 or TRBD2 (5 bases each). The germline V gene encodes CDR1 PRHDT and CDR2 FYEKMQ (reference sequence). V lost 0 bases and J lost 4, with 7 bases in between. The CDR3 spans 13 residues. The CDR3 coding sequence is TGTGCCAGCAGCTTAGGCAGGGAGTACGAGCAGTACTTC. Its protein product is CASSLGREYEQYF.

The J gene is TRBJ2-3, the V gene TRBV6-5; TRBD2 matches 8 bases. CDR1 MNHEY and CDR2 SVGAGI come from the germline V gene. This CDR3 spans 15 amino acids. With 5 bases clipped from V and 4 bases from J, the junction kept 8 bases outside the gene matches. As DNA, the CDR3 is TGTGCCAGCAGTCTCGAGCGGGAGATGGCAGATACGCAGTATTTT. Protein: CASSLEREMADTQYF.

V gene TRBV6-5 combines with J gene TRBJ1-2; 7 positions match TRBD1. CDR1 is MNHEY, CDR2 SVGAGI, per germline. The CDR3 totals 13 residues. V was clipped by 5 bases and J by 4 bases; unmatched bases: 4. This chain's CDR3 is CASSRTGPYGYTF. CDR3 DNA sequence: TGTGCCAGCAGTCGGACAGGTCCCTATGGCTACACCTTC.

The genes are TRBV30 and TRBJ2-7; 8 bases are a match to TRBD2. Germline CDR1 reads GTSNPN; CDR2 reads SVGIG (reference sequence). This CDR3 contains 17 residues. V lost 2 bases, J lost 7 bases, and 19 bases stayed unmatched. As DNA, the CDR3 is TGTGCCTGGAGTTTGGGGGGCGCGAGCGGGAGAGGTGAAGAGCAGTACTTC. This gives the protein CAWSLGGASGRGEEQYF.

The chain couples TRBV6-6 to TRBJ1-2; D is perhaps TRBD1 (5 bases). The CDR3 sequence is 14 residues long. Deletions cut 2 bases from V and 7 bases from J, with 14 bases between. The V gene's germline CDR1 is MNHNY and CDR2 SVGAGI (reference sequence). The CDR3 loop is CASSYASGISGYTF. CDR3 sequence (DNA): TGTGCCAGCAGTTACGCGTCAGGGATCAGTGGCTACACCTTC.

This sequence joins TRBV6-5 and TRBJ1-5; the D is unclear. This CDR3 has 16 amino acids. V was cut by 0 bases and J by 4 bases, with 13 bases left in between. Germline CDR1 and CDR2: MNHEY and SVGAGI. The CDR3 DNA reads as TGTGCCAGCAGTTACTCGGGCCCAGGAAGAAATCAGCCCCAGCATTTT. Encoded protein: CASSYSGPGRNQPQHF.

The chain employs TRBV5-1 and TRBJ2-3, with 7 nucleotides matching TRBD1. The length of the CDR3 is 15 residues. Germline V gene sequence: CDR1 SGHRS, CDR2 YFSETQ. The V and J ends lost 4 bases and 1 base, in that order; junction bases with no gene match: 6. In DNA, the CDR3 is TGCGCCAGCAGCCTCAGACAGGGACGCACAGATACGCAGTATTTT. Amino acids: CASSLRQGRTDTQYF.

On this clone: In the same sample, other DNA sequences code for this CDR3. The chain links TRBV18 to TRBJ2-3; no definite D call. V lost 3 bases to trimming and J lost 2 bases, with 6 bases between them. The CDR3 is made up of 13 amino acids. CDR1 is KGHSH, CDR2 LQKENI, per germline. CDR3 nucleotides: TGTGCCAGCTCACCCCGGACCACAGATACGCAGTATTTT. It encodes CASSPRTTDTQYF.

The rearrangement uses TRBV30 and TRBJ2-7; D gene uncertain. CDR1 is GTSNPN, CDR2 SVGIG, per germline (reference sequence). This CDR3 is 12 amino acids long. Deletions cut 0 bases from V and 5 bases from J, with 8 bases between. Here the CDR3 reads CAWSVPRDEQYF. Here the CDR3 DNA reads TGTGCCTGGAGTGTACCCCGCGACGAGCAGTACTTC.

This chain uses TRBV20-1 with TRBJ2-7; unclear D gene. The CDR3 spans 10 residues. Deletions cut 6 bases from V and 7 bases from J, with 10 bases between. Germline CDR1 reads DFQATT; CDR2 reads SNEGSKA (reference sequence). This chain's CDR3 is CSAPLEEQYF. Here the CDR3 DNA reads TGCAGTGCCCCCCTAGAGGAGCAGTACTTC.

The chain joins TRBV7-3 to TRBJ2-3, with D perhaps TRBD1 (6 bases). Germline CDR1 and CDR2: SGHTA and FQGTGA. CDR3 length: 14 residues. V dropped 3 bases and J dropped 4 bases, with 11 bases sitting between them. The CDR3 coding sequence is TGTGCCAGCAGCTTTGGGGGCCTGGCAGATACGCAGTATTTT. Translated, it gives CASSFGGLADTQYF.

The chain employs TRBV5-4 and TRBJ2-2; possibly TRBD2 for D (6 bases). The CDR3 runs 16 residues. V was pared by 9 bases and J by 1 base, with 19 bases between. Germline CDR1 is SGHNT and CDR2 is YYREEE (reference sequence). The CDR3 DNA sequence: TGTGCCACAGCTTCGGGGGACTCCCTGAACACCGGGGAGCTGTTTTTT. It is translated as CATASGDSLNTGELFF. Full variable domain (remainder filled in from reference TRBV5-4 and TRBJ2-2): ETGVTQSPTHLIKTRGQQVTLRCSSQSGHNTVSWYQQALGQGPQFIFQYYREEENGRGNFPPRFSGLQFPNYSSELNVNALELDDSALYLCATASGDSLNTGELFFGEGSRLTVL.

The rearrangement links TRBV18 to TRBJ2-1; the D is unclear. V dropped 2 bases and J dropped 8 bases, with 13 bases sitting between them. Looked up from germline, CDR1 is KGHSH and CDR2 is LQKENI. The CDR3 totals 14 residues. Written as DNA, the CDR3 is TGTGCCAGCTCACCAAGAGTAGTTGGAGATGAGCAGTTCTTC. This sequence encodes CASSPRVVGDEQFF.

V is TRBV6-5 and J is TRBJ1-1; D is unresolved. The CDR3 is 14 amino acids. With 4 bases removed from V and 4 bases from J, the gap between germline ends came to 13 bases. The V gene's germline CDR1 is MNHEY and CDR2 SVGAGI. The CDR3 reads CASSSGRRGTEAFF. For the CDR3, the DNA is TGTGCCAGCAGTTCAGGCCGACGCGGCACTGAAGCTTTCTTT.